What follows are 26 T cell receptor beta chains derived from one specimen sequenced in a study of blood T cell repertoires in COVID-19 (dated by TCRdb to between 2020 and 2021). The method behind the library was the immunoSEQ multiplex PCR assay. In TCRdb, the immuneACCESS table is reduced to in-frame sequences with V and J assigned. These tables do not hold every clone; where another copy was compared, an unresolved V gene accounts for under half, and the others remain unexplained. The sample records about 110,000 clones, approximately 79% of which are singletons. The ten largest account for roughly 17% of the sample. Sequences were obtained from peripheral blood. The receptors were gathered from a woman older than 75 with active or convalescent COVID-19.

The rearrangement links TRBV18 to TRBJ1-2; 10 bases map to TRBD1. CDR3 length: 15 amino acids. CDR1 and CDR2 from the germline V gene are KGHSH and LQKENI. Germline trimming cut 5 bases from V and 7 bases from J; bases unmatched to any gene: 10. In nucleotides, the CDR3 is TGTGCCAGCTCAGTAGCGACAGGGGGCGAGGCTGGCTACACCTTC. This translates into CASSVATGGEAGYTF.

The chain recombines TRBV5-1 with TRBJ1-1; TRBD1 agrees at 10 bases. Germline V gene sequence: CDR1 SGHRS, CDR2 YFSETQ. The CDR3 runs 15 residues. Germline trimming cut 7 bases from V and 1 base from J; bases unmatched to any gene: 7. As DNA, the CDR3 is TGCGCCAGCCGACAGGGGGCGGGTTGGAACACTGAAGCTTTCTTT. Protein sequence: CASRQGAGWNTEAFF. The whole variable domain, filled in from reference TRBV5-1 and TRBJ1-1, reads KAGVTQTPRYLIKTRGQQVTLSCSPISGHRSVSWYQQTPGQGLQFLFEYFSETQRNKGNFPGRFSGRQFSNSRSEMNVSTLELGDSALYLCASRQGAGWNTEAFFGQGTRLTVV.

The chain carries TRBV29-1 and TRBJ2-5, with 7 bases matching TRBD1. Losses at the gene ends were 5 bases for V and 5 bases for J; bases not matched to a gene: 14. This CDR3 has 15 amino acids. Germline assignment: CDR1 SQVTM and CDR2 ANQGSEA. CDR3 nucleotides: TGCAGCGTTAAGTTTGACGACAGGGTGTTCGAGACCCAGTACTTC. Protein sequence: CSVKFDDRVFETQYF.

This chain links TRBV28 with TRBJ2-3; 8 nucleotides line up with TRBD2. There are 16 residues in the CDR3. Germline loops: CDR1 MDHEN, CDR2 SYDVKM. Trimming at V came to 7 bases and at J to 2 bases, leaving 11 bases not matched to a gene. CDR3 amino acids: CASKRGSGSPTDTQYF. The CDR3 nucleotides read TGTGCCAGCAAGCGGGGGTCCGGATCCCCCACAGATACGCAGTATTTT.

The genes are TRBV5-1 and TRBJ2-1, with D perhaps matching TRBD1 (6 bases). Germline loops: CDR1 SGHRS, CDR2 YFSETQ. The CDR3 has 16 residues. Deletions cut 4 bases from V and 5 bases from J, with 19 bases between. CDR3 protein: CASSQWRPSGDNEQFF. Here the CDR3 DNA reads TGCGCCAGCAGCCAATGGCGCCCCTCAGGGGACAATGAGCAGTTCTTC.

The chain recombines TRBV18 with TRBJ2-1; 8 nucleotides agree with TRBD2. With 6 bases clipped from V and 2 bases from J, the junction kept 9 bases outside the gene matches. CDR1 is KGHSH and CDR2 is LQKENI in the germline V gene. This CDR3 contains 16 residues. The CDR3 DNA is TGTGCCAGCTCGAATCTAGGGCGGGAGGCCTACAATGAGCAGTTCTTC. Protein: CASSNLGREAYNEQFF.

In its sample, this clone was seen a few times. The rearrangement joins TRBV15 to TRBJ2-1, with 12 bases identical to TRBD2. After removal of 6 bases from V and 4 bases from J, the junction contained 13 bases not matched to a gene. The CDR3 has 18 residues. Germline V CDR1 and CDR2: LNHNV, YYDKDF (reference sequence). The CDR3 nucleotides are TGTGCCACCAGTTCTTCGACTAGCGGGAGATTGGTATACAATGAGCAGTTCTTC. This translates into CATSSSTSGRLVYNEQFF. Complete variable domain (other parts from reference TRBV15 and TRBJ2-1): DAMVIQNPRYQVTQFGKPVTLSCSQTLNHNVMYWYQQKSSQAPKLLFHYYDKDFNNEADTPDNFQSRRPNTSFCFLDIRSPGLGDTAMYLCATSSSTSGRLVYNEQFFGPGTRLTVL.

V usage is TRBV25-1 and J usage is TRBJ2-1; 13 positions match TRBD2. The J segment lost 0 bases and the V segment lost 8 bases, leaving 1 base of the junction unmatched. CDR3 length equals 15 residues. The germline V gene encodes CDR1 MGHDK and CDR2 SYGVNS. The CDR3 bases are TGTGCCAGCCGGACTAGCGGGAGCTCCTACAATGAGCAGTTCTTC. Residues: CASRTSGSSYNEQFF. The full variable domain, in which reference TRBV25-1 and TRBJ2-1 provide the parts outside the CDR3, is EADIYQTPRYLVIGTGKKITLECSQTMGHDKMYWYQQDPGMELHLIHYSYGVNSTEKGDLSSESTVSRIRTEHFPLTLESARPSHTSQYLCASRTSGSSYNEQFFGPGTRLTVL.

This clone was detected only once. The chain is built from TRBV29-1 and TRBJ2-1; D gene uncertain. The CDR3 contains 14 residues. CDR1 SQVTM and CDR2 ANQGSEA come from the germline V gene. The V and J ends lost 4 bases and 6 bases respectively, with 16 bases between them. The CDR3 DNA reads as TGCAGCGTTGGACATATCTTCTACGTCAATGAGCAGTTCTTC. Protein product: CSVGHIFYVNEQFF.

The rearrangement joins TRBV12-3 or TRBV12-4 to TRBJ2-7, with D hard to call. The CDR3 runs to 13 residues. V was cut by 5 bases and J by 3 bases, with 11 bases left in between. The CDR3 region is CASSQKIIYEQYF. In DNA form, the CDR3 reads TGTGCCAGCAGTCAGAAGATTATCTACGAGCAGTACTTC.

This chain joins TRBV7-6 and TRBJ2-5, with 14 nucleotides matching TRBD2. The germline CDR1 and CDR2 sequences are SGHVS and FNYEAQ. V gave up 4 bases and J gave up 5 bases; unmatched junction bases: 9. The CDR3 has 17 residues. CDR3: CASSSIGTSGSGETQYF. The CDR3 bases are TGTGCCAGCAGCTCCATAGGGACTAGCGGGAGCGGGGAGACCCAGTACTTC.

The genes are TRBV4-2 and TRBJ2-7; 10 bases are shared with TRBD2. V shed 4 bases and J 7 bases; nucleotides not matched to a gene: 10. Germline CDR1 LGHNA, CDR2 YNFKEQ. CDR3 length: 15 amino acids. The CDR3 coding sequence is TGTGCCAGCAGCCGCGGGACTAGCGAGAGTAGAGAGCAGTACTTC. Translating gives CASSRGTSESREQYF.

This chain uses TRBV18 with TRBJ2-7, with 8 positions matching TRBD1. The CDR3 is 16 amino acids. Germline V gene data show CDR1 as KGHSH and CDR2 as LQKENI. V lost 6 bases, J lost 3 bases, and 13 bases stayed unmatched. CDR3 coding DNA: TGTGCCAGCTCGCGGCAGGGGGCCCAGGGGGACTACGAGCAGTACTTC. Amino acids: CASSRQGAQGDYEQYF.

The chain is built from TRBV5-4 and TRBJ2-5, with 10 positions matching TRBD2. V lost 3 bases to trimming and J lost 2 bases; unmatched junction nucleotides: 4. Germline loops: CDR1 SGHNT, CDR2 YYREEE (reference sequence). CDR3 length equals 15 residues. CDR3 DNA sequence: TGTGCCAGCAGCTCTCGGACTAGCGGTCAAGAGACCCAGTACTTC. It specifies CASSSRTSGQETQYF.

The table lists this clone with a few counts. V is TRBV14 and J is TRBJ1-1; D gene uncertain. Germline V gene data show CDR1 as SGHDN and CDR2 as FVKESK. V was clipped by 0 bases and J by 4 bases, with 12 bases between them. The CDR3 has 15 amino acids. CDR3 in amino acids: CASSQDFPQFTEAFF. CDR3 in DNA: TGTGCCAGCAGCCAAGATTTCCCACAGTTCACTGAAGCTTTCTTT.

This sequence joins TRBV4-1 and TRBJ1-1; no firm D call. The V end was cut by 0 bases, the J end by 4 bases, with 9 bases between. CDR1 MGHRA and CDR2 YSYEKL come from the germline V gene. The CDR3 is 14 amino acids. The CDR3 loop is CASSQDRRGTEAFF. For the CDR3, the DNA is TGCGCCAGCAGCCAAGACCGGAGAGGCACTGAAGCTTTCTTT.

This CDR3 reads CASSFSGVYEQYF. CDR3 coding DNA: TGTGCCAGCAGCTTTTCGGGAGTCTACGAGCAGTACTTC. V gene TRBV7-2 combines with J gene TRBJ2-7; the D gene is possibly TRBD2 (6 bases). This CDR3 spans 13 amino acids. Trimming took 3 bases from V and 3 from J, leaving 9 bases between them. The germline V gene has CDR1 SGHTA and CDR2 FQGNSA.

This chain uses TRBV4-1 with TRBJ1-6; 7 nucleotides line up with TRBD1. This CDR3 is 15 amino acids long. Germline V gene sequence: CDR1 MGHRA, CDR2 YSYEKL. J gave up 6 bases and V 6 bases, and 8 bases lay outside the gene matches. CDR3 sequence: CASSTGTAGNSPLHF. DNA for the CDR3: TGCGCCAGCAGTACGGGGACAGCGGGTAATTCACCCCTCCACTTT.

The chain recombines TRBV6-2 or TRBV6-3 with TRBJ1-1; D remains unclear. CDR1 and CDR2 (germline): MNHEY, SVGEGT. V lost 1 base and J 7 bases, leaving 10 bases between the germline ends. The CDR3 runs 13 residues. CDR3 region: CASSYYTRNEAFF. CDR3 DNA sequence: TGTGCCAGCAGTTACTATACACGCAATGAAGCTTTCTTT.

In DNA form, the CDR3 reads TGTGCCAGTAGAAGAGTGGCAGGGATAAACATTCAGTACTTC. Residues: CASRRVAGINIQYF. The chain couples TRBV19 to TRBJ2-4; TRBD1 is a possible D gene (5 bases). Germline V CDR1 and CDR2: LNHDA, SQIVND (reference sequence). Trimming cost V 6 bases and J 6 bases, with 15 bases left between them. This CDR3 has 14 amino acids.

As DNA, the CDR3 is TGTGCCAGCAGTTTGACAGGGAACACTGAAGCTTTCTTT. Translated, it gives CASSLTGNTEAFF. This chain links TRBV6-5 with TRBJ1-1; D might be TRBD1 (6 bases). There are 13 residues in the CDR3. Germline V gene sequence: CDR1 MNHEY, CDR2 SVGAGI. V lost 4 bases and J 1 base, leaving 7 bases between the germline ends.

The CDR3 bases are TGCGCCAGCAGTTGGACTAGCGGGACCTACGAGCAGTACTTC. Protein sequence: CASSWTSGTYEQYF. The V call is TRBV10-2, the J call TRBJ2-7; 12 bases align to TRBD2. The germline CDR1 and CDR2 sequences are WSHSY and SAAADI. Trimming removed 5 bases from V and 2 bases from J; junction bases left unmatched: 1. CDR3 length equals 14 residues.

The chain joins TRBV18 to TRBJ2-1; TRBD1 aligns across 10 bases. The CDR3 runs 19 residues. J gave up 0 bases and V 6 bases, and 14 bases lay outside the gene matches. Looked up from germline, CDR1 is KGHSH and CDR2 is LQKENI. Here the CDR3 DNA reads TGTGCCAGCTCCCGAATCGACAGGGGGCGTTGGGTCTCCTACAATGAGCAGTTCTTC. Translation gives CASSRIDRGRWVSYNEQFF.

In this sample, this clone turned up a few times. The chain employs TRBV5-5 and TRBJ1-1, with no clear D. This CDR3 contains 13 residues. CDR1 is SGHKS and CDR2 is YYEKEE in the germline V gene (reference sequence). V was trimmed by 4 bases and J by 1 base, leaving 8 bases between them. In DNA form, the CDR3 reads TGTGCCAGCAGCCGAGGGTGGAACACTGAAGCTTTCTTT. This encodes CASSRGWNTEAFF.

The chain has TRBV10-2 and TRBJ2-7; TRBD1 aligns across 9 bases. The CDR3 sequence is 13 residues long. Germline lookup yields CDR1 WSHSY and CDR2 SAAADI. V was clipped by 9 bases and J by 6 bases; unmatched bases: 9. This CDR3 reads CASRSSGQGEQYF. As DNA, the CDR3 is TGCGCCAGTAGATCTTCGGGACAGGGCGAGCAGTACTTC.

In regard to this clone: The junction does not match germline at one end; this may be a read error. The chain has TRBV6-2 or TRBV6-3 and TRBJ2-5; D is ambiguous. This CDR3 has 16 residues. CDR1 is MNHEY and CDR2 is SVGEGT in the germline V gene. The CDR3, as DNA: TGTGCCAGCAGCTACTTACGGTCCAAAAATCAAGAGACCCAGTACTTC. Translation gives CASSYLRSKNQETQYF.